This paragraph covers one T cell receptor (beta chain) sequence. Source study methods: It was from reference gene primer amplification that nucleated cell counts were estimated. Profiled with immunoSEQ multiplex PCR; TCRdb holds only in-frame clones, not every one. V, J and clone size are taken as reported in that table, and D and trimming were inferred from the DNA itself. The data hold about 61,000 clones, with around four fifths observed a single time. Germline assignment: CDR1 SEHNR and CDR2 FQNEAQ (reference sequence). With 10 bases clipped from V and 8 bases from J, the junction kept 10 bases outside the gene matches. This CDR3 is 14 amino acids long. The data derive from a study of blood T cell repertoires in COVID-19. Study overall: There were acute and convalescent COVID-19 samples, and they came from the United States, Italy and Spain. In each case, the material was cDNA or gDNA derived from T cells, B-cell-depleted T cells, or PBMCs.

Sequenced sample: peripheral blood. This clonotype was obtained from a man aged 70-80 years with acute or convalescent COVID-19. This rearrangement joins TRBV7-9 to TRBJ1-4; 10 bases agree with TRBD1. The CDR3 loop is CATRTGTGDEKLFF. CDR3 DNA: TGTGCCACCCGGACCGGGACAGGGGACGAAAAACTGTTTTTT.